The table lists the clone carrying this T cell receptor (beta chain) with many counts. Its antigen remains unidentified. This sample was included in a study of early T cells in non-severe SARS-CoV-2 infection. Study-wide background: Unpaired chains resulted from sequencing bulk RNA of unsorted whole blood. Study results and caveats: Anti-spike CD8 specificities were favored by VDJdb matching, whose results missed private and CD4 specificities.

Germline CDR1 reads SGHDT; CDR2 reads YYEEEE. The junction had 8 bases not matched to a gene; V was cut back by 0 bases and J by 4 bases. The CDR3 is made up of 17 amino acids. Unique molecular identifiers tagged individual cDNA molecules. TCRdb re-called the 5' RACE reads with MiXCR, one entry per CDR3 protein. Of approximately 29,000 distinct CDR3 sequences in the sample, 5.5% to 8% were seen once. The source is an adult who was a healthcare worker with PCR-confirmed SARS-CoV-2 infection or an uninfected control (not recorded which). The sequenced sample consisted of whole blood. The chain is built from TRBV5-6 and TRBJ2-7; 12 bases fit TRBD2. The CDR3 DNA reads TGTGCCAGCAGCTTGGCTGCTAGCGGGAGGGTAGTATACGAGCAGTACTTC. The encoded protein is CASSLAASGRVVYEQYF. The variable domain in full, completed from reference TRBV5-6 and TRBJ2-7, reads DAGVTQSPTHLIKTRGQQVTLRCSPKSGHDTVSWYQQALGQGPQFIFQYYEEEERQRGNFPDRFSGHQFPNYSSELNVNALLLGDSALYLCASSLAASGRVVYEQYFGPGTRLTVT.